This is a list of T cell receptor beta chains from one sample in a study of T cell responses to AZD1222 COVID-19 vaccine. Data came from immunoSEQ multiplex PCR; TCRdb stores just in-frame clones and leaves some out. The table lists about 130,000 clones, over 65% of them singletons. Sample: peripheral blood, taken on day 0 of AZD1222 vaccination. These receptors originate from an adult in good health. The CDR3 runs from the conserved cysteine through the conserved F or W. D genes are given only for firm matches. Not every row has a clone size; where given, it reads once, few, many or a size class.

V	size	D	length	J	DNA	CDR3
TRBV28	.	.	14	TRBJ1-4	TGTGCCAGCAGCCCCGGGGGATCTTTGGAAAAACTGTTTTTT	CASSPGGSLEKLFF
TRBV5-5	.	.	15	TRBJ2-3	TGTGCCAGCAGCTTGTATGGGGATTCCACAGATACGCAGTATTTT	CASSLYGDSTDTQYF
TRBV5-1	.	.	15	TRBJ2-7	TGCGCCAGCAGCTACCTTGGGGGGGCCACCTACGAGCAGTACTTC	CASSYLGGATYEQYF
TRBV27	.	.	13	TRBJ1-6	TGTGCCAGCAGAAGTACGGGCCGCGGGACCCTCCACTTT	CASRSTGRGTLHF
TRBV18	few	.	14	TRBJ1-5	TGTGCCAGCTCACCACTCGACAGAAATCAGCCCCAGCATTTT	CASSPLDRNQPQHF
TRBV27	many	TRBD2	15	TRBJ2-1	TGTGCCAGCAGTTTATCTAGCGGGGGGGCAGGTGAGCAGTTCTTC	CASSLSSGGAGEQFF
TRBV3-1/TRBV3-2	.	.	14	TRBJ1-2	TGTGCCAGCAGTCGGGGGGAATCGTACTATGGCTACACCTTC	CASSRGESYYGYTF
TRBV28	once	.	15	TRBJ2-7	TGTGCCAGCAGTCCGGCGGACACCCAAATCGACGAGCAGTACTTC	CASSPADTQIDEQYF
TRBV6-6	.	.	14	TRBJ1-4	TGTGCCAGCAGTTACCTGGGGCCGGGTGAAAAACTGTTTTTT	CASSYLGPGEKLFF
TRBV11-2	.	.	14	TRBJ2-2	TGTGCCAGCAGCTTTCGACGGAGCACCGGGGAGCTGTTTTTT	CASSFRRSTGELFF
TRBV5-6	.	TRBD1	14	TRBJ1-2	TGTGCCAGCAGCTTTGTAGGACAGGGCTATGGCTACACCTTC	CASSFVGQGYGYTF
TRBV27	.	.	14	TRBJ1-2	TGTGCCAGCAGATCAGGGCAAAAAAGTTATGGCTACACCTTC	CASRSGQKSYGYTF
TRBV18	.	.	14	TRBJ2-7	TGTGCCAGCTCACCTACGGGGCTCTCCTACGAGCAGTACTTC	CASSPTGLSYEQYF
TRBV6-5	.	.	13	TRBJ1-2	TGTGCCAGCAGTTACTCGACACACTATGGCTACACCTTC	CASSYSTHYGYTF
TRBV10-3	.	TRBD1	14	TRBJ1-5	TGTGCCATCAGCGGGGGGACAGGGGATCAGCCCCAGCATTTT	CAISGGTGDQPQHF